Listed here are 20 T cell receptor beta chains from one sample, sequenced in a study of T cells after yellow fever vaccination. TCRdb recomputed calls from the 5' RACE reads with MiXCR, one row per CDR3 protein. The sample comprises hundreds of thousands of distinct CDR3 sequences, approximately 18% of which are singletons, and over 15% rests with the top ten. The specimen was PBMCs, collected before the yellow fever booster vaccination. Receptors originate from a man aged 18 to 29 who received the YFV17D yellow fever vaccine.

In its sample, this clonotype was seen many times. The chain combines TRBV5-1 with TRBJ2-7; the match to TRBD1 covers 7 bases. Germline trimming cut 2 bases from V and 6 bases from J; bases unmatched to any gene: 8. Germline V lookup: CDR1 SGHRS, CDR2 YFSETQ. CDR3 length: 14 residues. The CDR3 loop reads CASSFQQGSGEQYF. CDR3 DNA: TGCGCCAGCAGCTTCCAACAGGGGTCGGGCGAGCAGTACTTC.

This rearrangement joins TRBV2 to TRBJ1-2; TRBD1 is a possible D gene (6 bases). V was cut by 2 bases and J by 4 bases, with 11 bases left in between. The CDR3 has 14 amino acids. From germline, CDR1 is SNHLY and CDR2 FYNNEI. The CDR3 loop is CASSEQGIIYGYTF. The CDR3 nucleotides are TGTGCCAGCAGTGAACAGGGGATTATCTATGGCTACACCTTC. Drawing the rest from reference TRBV2 and TRBJ1-2, the complete variable domain is EPEVTQTPSHQVTQMGQEVILRCVPISNHLYFYWYRQILGQKVEFLVSFYNNEISEKSEIFDDQFSVERPDGSNFTLKIRSTKLEDSAMYFCASSEQGIIYGYTFGSGTRLTVV.

V and J are TRBV7-9 and TRBJ1-2; 9 bases align to TRBD1. Germline CDR1 reads SEHNR; CDR2 reads FQNEAQ (reference sequence). J gave up 5 bases and V 6 bases, and 4 bases lay outside the gene matches. The CDR3 extends over 13 amino acids. This CDR3 is CASRTTGGYGYTF. The CDR3 nucleotides read TGTGCCAGCAGGACGACAGGGGGTTATGGCTACACCTTC. The full variable domain, rest sourced from reference TRBV7-9 and TRBJ1-2, is DTGVSQNPRHKITKRGQNVTFRCDPISEHNRLYWYRQTLGQGPEFLTYFQNEAQLEKSRLLSDRFSAERPKGSFSTLEIQRTEQGDSAMYLCASRTTGGYGYTFGSGTRLTVV.

The chain carries TRBV20-1 and TRBJ2-3; a weak D match, TRBD2 (7 bases). The V gene lost 2 bases and the J gene lost 3 bases, with 15 bases spanning the gap. There are 15 residues in the CDR3. The germline CDR1 and CDR2 sequences are DFQATT and SNEGSKA (reference sequence). In DNA form, the CDR3 reads TGCAGTGCTAGACCTAGAGGGGGGGCGACAGATACGCAGTATTTT. It specifies CSARPRGGATDTQYF.

V is TRBV6-2 or TRBV6-3 and J is TRBJ2-7, with TRBD2 identical over 9 bases. The ends lost 4 bases at V and 6 bases at J; junction bases unmatched: 13. Per germline, CDR1 MNHEY and CDR2 SVGEGT. CDR3 length equals 16 residues. CDR3 loop: CASSWDIRTSESEQYV. DNA for the CDR3: TGTGCCAGCAGTTGGGATATCAGGACTAGCGAGAGCGAGCAGTACGTC.

CDR3 bases: TGCAGTGCTAGTACTAGCGGGGTTTCCTACAATGAGCAGTTCTTC. Residues: CSASTSGVSYNEQFF. J is TRBJ2-1 and V is TRBV20-1; the match to TRBD2 covers 10 bases. This CDR3 has 15 residues. With V trimmed by 3 bases and J by 1 base, 3 bases remained unmatched. Per the germline V gene, CDR1 is DFQATT and CDR2 is SNEGSKA (reference sequence).

This clonotype occurred a few times. The J gene is TRBJ2-5, the V gene TRBV5-6; tentative D call: TRBD1 (5 bases). Looked up from germline, CDR1 is SGHDT and CDR2 is YYEEEE. The CDR3 extends over 13 amino acids. V lost 3 bases, J lost 5 bases, and 11 bases lay in between. In nucleotides, the CDR3 is TGTGCCAGCAGCTGGGGCACCACCGAGACCCAGTACTTC. Its translation is CASSWGTTETQYF.

This clonotype showed up just a few times. This chain connects TRBV6-2 or TRBV6-3 to TRBJ2-7, with D perhaps matching TRBD1 (6 bases). Trimming stripped 9 bases from V and 3 bases from J, with 21 bases between. The germline V gene has CDR1 MNHEY and CDR2 SVGEGT. The CDR3 covers 15 residues. The CDR3 nucleotides read TGTGCCAGTCTAAGGGTTGGACAGAGCTACTACGAGCAGTACTTC. It yields the protein CASLRVGQSYYEQYF.

Of note for this clonotype: One end of the junction is discordant with germline, which a read error may explain. The chain joins TRBV12-3 or TRBV12-4 to TRBJ2-1, with a weak D call TRBD1 (6 bases). This CDR3 spans 14 amino acids. CDR3 nucleotide sequence: TGTGCCGGCAGTTCTTACACAGGGAGAAATGAGCAGTTCTTC. Protein: CAGSSYTGRNEQFF.

This clonotype was seen a handful of times. The chain couples TRBV11-2 to TRBJ2-3; no clear D gene. V lost 3 bases, J lost 6 bases, and 13 bases lay in between. Germline CDR1 reads SGHAT; CDR2 reads FQNNGV. The CDR3 contains 14 residues. DNA of the CDR3: TGTGCCAGCAGCTTTCTGGCCGGGCGGGATACGCAGTATTTT. As protein: CASSFLAGRDTQYF. The variable domain in full, completed from reference TRBV11-2 and TRBJ2-3, reads EAGVAQSPRYKIIEKRQSVAFWCNPISGHATLYWYQQILGQGPKLLIQFQNNGVVDDSQLPKDRFSAERLKGVDSTLKIQPAKLEDSAVYLCASSFLAGRDTQYFGPGTRLTVL.

This clonotype was picked up many times. The chain joins TRBV3-1 to TRBJ2-2; TRBD2 matches at 13 bases. The germline gives CDR1 LGHDT, CDR2 YNNKEL (reference sequence). The V segment lost 4 bases and the J segment 0 bases; nucleotides outside the gene matches: 5. The CDR3 loop spans 18 amino acids. The CDR3 region is CASSPGLAGVSNTGELFF. Here the CDR3 DNA reads TGTGCCAGCAGCCCCGGACTAGCGGGGGTCTCGAACACCGGGGAGCTGTTTTTT.

This chain uses TRBV20-1 with TRBJ2-6; weak D call: TRBD2 (5 bases). Germline CDR1 is DFQATT and CDR2 is SNEGSKA (reference sequence). V lost 3 bases to trimming and J lost 2 bases, with 8 bases between them. This CDR3 is 14 amino acids long. The CDR3 nucleotides are TGCAGTGCTAGTTTGGGAGCTGGGGCCAACGTCCTGACTTTC. It codes for CSASLGAGANVLTF.

This clonotype was counted between two and nine times. V is TRBV27 and J is TRBJ2-1, with TRBD2 matching over 7 bases. CDR3 length: 14 residues. V dropped 11 bases and J dropped 9; count of bases not matched to a gene: 16. The germline V gene has CDR1 MNHEY and CDR2 SMNVEV (reference sequence). CDR3 DNA: TGTGCCTGCTGTCCAGCGGGACTACTAGGTGAGCAGTTCTTC. Translating it yields CACCPAGLLGEQFF.

The chain carries TRBV5-4 and TRBJ1-1; no firm D call. Germline lookup yields CDR1 SGHNT and CDR2 YYREEE (reference sequence). The V end lost 6 bases, the J end lost 2 bases, and 17 bases lay between the germline ends. This CDR3 is built from 15 residues. In DNA form, the CDR3 reads TGTGCCAGCACCAACCTGGGCAAGATCAACACTGAAGCTTTCTTT. It translates to CASTNLGKINTEAFF.

The chain uses TRBV11-2 and TRBJ2-3, with D maybe TRBD2 (6 bases). CDR1 SGHAT and CDR2 FQNNGV come from the germline V gene. V was trimmed by 8 bases and J by 1 base, leaving 19 bases between them. The CDR3 sequence is 16 residues long. The CDR3 nucleotides are TGTGCCAGCCGAGACGAATGGGCTAGCGGCACAGATACGCAGTATTTT. Translating gives CASRDEWASGTDTQYF.

This clonotype was found a few times. The CDR3 DNA reads as TGCAGTGCTAGAGAGTCCGGGACAGGTGGCTACACCTTC. Translation: CSARESGTGGYTF. The V gene is TRBV20-1, the J gene TRBJ1-2; 8 bases agree with TRBD1. Losses at the gene ends were 0 bases for V and 7 bases for J; bases not matched to a gene: 4. The CDR3 consists of 13 residues. Germline CDR1 DFQATT, CDR2 SNEGSKA (reference sequence).

This clonotype was seen more than once but under ten times. The rearrangement uses TRBV6-5 and TRBJ1-2; D might be TRBD1 (5 bases). With 0 bases removed from V and 4 bases from J, the gap between germline ends came to 12 bases. CDR3 size: 15 residues. Per germline, CDR1 MNHEY and CDR2 SVGAGI. CDR3 residues: CASSYSGQGSYGYTF. The CDR3 DNA follows: TGTGCCAGCAGTTACTCTGGGCAGGGAAGCTATGGCTACACCTTC.

This clonotype was detected only a few times. V usage is TRBV15 and J usage is TRBJ2-7; no clear D. This CDR3 is 13 amino acids long. Trimming removed 5 bases from V and 12 bases from J, with 20 bases in between. Germline V gene sequence: CDR1 LNHNV, CDR2 YYDKDF (reference sequence). This chain's CDR3 is CATSDLLQEQLYF. CDR3 DNA sequence: TGTGCCACCAGCGACCTACTTCAGGAACAGCTGTACTTC.

This clonotype has just one count. The CDR3 spells CASRVSGGTLEQYF. As DNA, the CDR3 is TGTGCCAGCAGGGTGTCAGGGGGGACCCTCGAGCAGTACTTC. J is TRBJ2-7 and V is TRBV6-1, with D possibly matching TRBD1 (7 bases). Germline V gene data show CDR1 as MNHNS and CDR2 as SASEGT. This CDR3 contains 14 residues. Trimming shortened V by 6 bases and J by 6 bases, and 18 bases separated the two germline ends.

This clonotype turned up a few times. This sequence joins TRBV7-9 and TRBJ2-7, with D perhaps matching TRBD1 (7 bases). Trimming removed 6 bases from V and 4 bases from J, with 13 bases in between. Germline V gene data show CDR1 as SEHNR and CDR2 as FQNEAQ (reference sequence). The CDR3 is 13 amino acids. The CDR3 DNA follows: TGTGCCAGCAGTCCGACAGGGAGGTACGAGCAGTACTTC. Amino acid sequence: CASSPTGRYEQYF.